Below are 7 T cell receptor beta chains sequenced from a single sample in a study of identical twins. Each CDR3 protein is one row after TCRdb ran MiXCR on the 5' RACE reads. The data contain approximately 300,000 distinct CDR3 sequences, roughly 10% of them singletons. This sample was shared with a second study, whose subject was yellow fever vaccine responses in identical twins.

Sequencing was performed on CD8+ T cells sorted from blood. All receptors derive from a woman in her late teens or twenties in good health.

The chain links TRBV20-1 to TRBJ2-7; D possibly matches TRBD1 or TRBD2 (6 bases each). Per the germline V gene, CDR1 is DFQATT and CDR2 is SNEGSKA (reference sequence). Trimming left V 6 bases short and J 0 bases short, with 21 bases between. This CDR3 contains 16 residues. CDR3 in amino acids: CSATRGGGPLSYEQYF. CDR3 nucleotide sequence: TGCAGTGCAACCCGAGGTGGGGGGCCCCTCTCCTACGAGCAGTACTTC.

This clonotype turned up a few times. The rearrangement links TRBV20-1 to TRBJ2-3; 7 bases are shared with TRBD2. J lost 2 bases, V lost 1 base, and 6 bases had no gene match. The CDR3 has 15 amino acids. Germline V gene sequence: CDR1 DFQATT, CDR2 SNEGSKA (reference sequence). The CDR3 spells CSARALAEFTDTQYF. CDR3 DNA: TGCAGTGCTAGAGCTCTAGCGGAATTCACAGATACGCAGTATTTT.

The rearrangement links TRBV9 to TRBJ2-2; the D call may be TRBD1 or TRBD2 (5 bases each). The germline CDR1 and CDR2 sequences are SGDLS and YYNGEE. Deletions cut 8 bases from V and 0 bases from J, with 11 bases between. The CDR3 is 14 residues long. In nucleotides, the CDR3 is TGTGCCAGTCTGAGGGGCTCGAACACCGGGGAGCTGTTTTTT. This encodes CASLRGSNTGELFF.

At least ten counts were recorded for this clonotype. The chain uses TRBV7-9 and TRBJ2-1; D possibly corresponds to TRBD1 (6 bases). The CDR3 totals 15 residues. Germline loops: CDR1 SEHNR, CDR2 FQNEAQ (reference sequence). The germline V and J ends were trimmed by 2 bases and 5 bases, with 13 bases remaining between them. CDR3 DNA sequence: TGTGCCAGCAGCTTATATGACAGGTCGAACAATGAGCAGTTCTTC. Its protein product is CASSLYDRSNNEQFF.

V usage is TRBV29-1 and J usage is TRBJ2-5, with D unclear. V gave up 1 base and J gave up 5 bases, with 11 bases separating them. This CDR3 spans 13 amino acids. Germline assignment: CDR1 SQVTM and CDR2 ANQGSEA. The DNA of the CDR3 is TGCAGCGTTGAAGGTTACAGCACGGAGACCCAGTACTTC. It specifies CSVEGYSTETQYF.

This clonotype was seen at least ten times. The chain has TRBV27 and TRBJ1-1; 7 bases align to TRBD1. The junction had 7 bases not matched to a gene; V was cut back by 3 bases and J by 0 bases. Looked up from germline, CDR1 is MNHEY and CDR2 is SMNVEV (reference sequence). The CDR3 is 16 residues long. The CDR3 coding sequence is TGTGCCAGCAGTTTGCGGCGGGGGACAGTGAACACTGAAGCTTTCTTT. Translating it yields CASSLRRGTVNTEAFF.

The chain combines TRBV14 with TRBJ2-2, with D maybe TRBD1 (6 bases). Per germline, CDR1 SGHDN and CDR2 FVKESK. Trimming removed 0 bases from V and 5 bases from J, with 13 bases in between. The CDR3 consists of 16 residues. CDR3 protein: CASSQDRGLMTGELFF. CDR3 DNA sequence: TGTGCCAGCAGCCAAGACAGGGGATTGATGACCGGGGAGCTGTTTTTT.